Detailed here is one T cell receptor beta chain. The data were obtained in a study of blood T cell repertoires in COVID-19. Turning to the study itself: T cells, B-cell-depleted T cells, or PBMCs provided the cDNA or gDNA that served as material.

After removal of 2 bases from V and 6 bases from J, the junction contained 7 bases not matched to a gene. CDR3 length: 16 amino acids. Germline V gene data show CDR1 as SGHAT and CDR2 as FQNNGV. In the original workflow: Reference gene primers were amplified, and this amplification served to estimate nucleated cell counts. Profiled with immunoSEQ multiplex PCR; TCRdb holds only in-frame clones, not every one. The V and J calls and clone size were taken over from that table, and D and trimming were inferred from the DNA. Found here are more than 25,000 clones, 89% of them singletons; the top ten hold 3.5% to 4.5%.

Sequenced material: peripheral blood. V is TRBV11-2 and J is TRBJ2-2, with 9 bases identical to TRBD2. This TCR was sampled from a human donor in a cohort sampled during active COVID-19. In nucleotides, the CDR3 is TGTGCCAGCAGCTTAAGTTTGCGGGGGGGCGCCGGGGAGCTGTTTTTT. Protein product: CASSLSLRGGAGELFF.